The 20 T cell receptor beta chains presented below share a single source sample, sequenced in a study of lymphopenia after photon versus proton radiotherapy. Method: immunoSEQ multiplex PCR; TCRdb's copy keeps in-frame clones and lacks some. The sample has roughly 23,000 clones, around 89% seen once; the top ten hold over 8.5%. The starting material was peripheral blood, obtained from a patient treated with proton-based radiotherapy. These receptors were collected from an elderly man with esophageal cancer.

The gene calls are TRBV6-4 and TRBJ2-7; 7 bases align to TRBD1. V shed 5 bases and J 5 bases; nucleotides not matched to a gene: 6. CDR3 length equals 13 residues. Looked up from germline, CDR1 is MRHNA and CDR2 is SNTAGT. This CDR3 is CASSLRQGHEQYF. The CDR3 DNA follows: TGTGCCAGCAGTCTTAGACAGGGCCACGAGCAGTACTTC.

The chain links TRBV9 to TRBJ2-5; 7 bases map to TRBD2. Losses at the gene ends were 3 bases for V and 4 bases for J; bases not matched to a gene: 6. CDR1 and CDR2 from the germline V gene are SGDLS and YYNGEE. CDR3 length equals 14 residues. The CDR3 here is CASSDLSGTETQYF. CDR3 sequence (DNA): TGTGCCAGCAGCGACCTGAGCGGGACAGAGACCCAGTACTTC.

The chain links TRBV5-1 to TRBJ2-7; TRBD2 is a possible D gene (5 bases). Germline assignment: CDR1 SGHRS and CDR2 YFSETQ. Trimming took 3 bases from V and 2 from J, leaving 9 bases between them. CDR3 size: 13 residues. CDR3 sequence reads: CASSYSETYEQYF. CDR3 nucleotides: TGCGCCAGCAGCTATAGCGAGACCTACGAGCAGTACTTC.

The chain has TRBV19 and TRBJ2-2; 11 bases fit TRBD2. Germline V gene sequence: CDR1 LNHDA, CDR2 SQIVND (reference sequence). V lost 5 bases, J lost 0 bases, and 11 bases stayed unmatched. CDR3 size: 19 residues. In DNA, the CDR3 is TGTGCCAGTAGTGAGGGTCTAGCGGGGGGACAGGCGAACACCGGGGAGCTGTTTTTT. Its protein is CASSEGLAGGQANTGELFF.

The CDR3 sequence: CAWSYSGSGTDTQYF. The CDR3 DNA is TGTGCCTGGAGTTATAGTGGGAGTGGCACAGATACGCAGTATTTT. The chain couples TRBV30 to TRBJ2-3, with D tentatively TRBD2 (5 bases). V shed 2 bases and J shed 1 base, with 13 bases lying between them. The CDR3 runs to 15 residues. CDR1 is GTSNPN, CDR2 SVGIG, per germline (reference sequence).

J is TRBJ2-4 and V is TRBV15, with D possibly matching TRBD1 (6 bases). The CDR3 is 14 amino acids. Germline V lookup: CDR1 LNHNV, CDR2 YYDKDF (reference sequence). V was pared by 0 bases and J by 7 bases, with 10 bases between. The CDR3 DNA follows: TGTGCCACCAGCAGAGAATCAGGGGACAACATTCAGTACTTC. It yields the protein CATSRESGDNIQYF. The variable domain in full, with the rest retrieved from reference TRBV15 and TRBJ2-4, is DAMVIQNPRYQVTQFGKPVTLSCSQTLNHNVMYWYQQKSSQAPKLLFHYYDKDFNNEADTPDNFQSRRPNTSFCFLDIRSPGLGDTAMYLCATSRESGDNIQYFGAGTRLSVL.

The chain carries TRBV5-1 and TRBJ2-3, with a tentative D call TRBD2 (6 bases). Trimming stripped 6 bases from V and 0 bases from J, with 11 bases between. CDR3 length: 14 residues. CDR1 and CDR2 (germline): SGHRS, YFSETQ. CDR3 loop: CASIRGGSTDTQYF. The CDR3 DNA follows: TGCGCCAGCATACGGGGAGGTAGCACAGATACGCAGTATTTT.

The J gene is TRBJ2-3, the V gene TRBV27, with TRBD2 matching 7 bases. V was clipped by 0 bases and J by 4 bases; unmatched bases: 1. This CDR3 region has 14 residues. CDR1 and CDR2 from the germline V gene are MNHEY and SMNVEV (reference sequence). CDR3 region: CASSLSGRPDTQYF. The CDR3 nucleotides are TGTGCCAGCAGTTTATCCGGGAGGCCAGATACGCAGTATTTT.

V and J are TRBV29-1 and TRBJ2-1; 13 bases map to TRBD2. J lost 9 bases, V lost 0 bases, and 5 bases had no gene match. This CDR3 comprises 15 residues. Per germline, CDR1 SQVTM and CDR2 ANQGSEA. CDR3 sequence: CSVEDGTSGGGEQFF. As DNA, the CDR3 is TGCAGCGTTGAAGATGGCACTAGCGGGGGGGGTGAGCAGTTCTTC.

V is TRBV6-4 and J is TRBJ1-5; D call uncertain. The ends were cut back, 3 bases at V and 3 bases at J, with 12 bases in the middle. Germline CDR1 MRHNA, CDR2 SNTAGT. The length of the CDR3 is 15 residues. The CDR3 DNA follows: TGTGCCAGCAGTGAGGAAGCCAGCCTCAATCAGCCCCAGCATTTT. Translation: CASSEEASLNQPQHF.

The chain employs TRBV11-2 and TRBJ1-1; perhaps TRBD1 as D (5 bases). There are 13 residues in the CDR3. Germline values: CDR1 SGHAT, CDR2 FQNNGV. The ends were cut back, 7 bases at V and 3 bases at J, with 12 bases in the middle. CDR3 loop: CASIAWGDTEAFF. Written as DNA, the CDR3 is TGTGCCAGCATCGCCTGGGGGGACACTGAAGCTTTCTTT.

This chain links TRBV11-2 with TRBJ2-2; the match to TRBD2 covers 9 bases. This CDR3 has 17 residues. The V gene's germline CDR1 is SGHAT and CDR2 FQNNGV. Unmatched junction bases numbered 6, after V lost 0 bases and J lost 4 bases. DNA of the CDR3: TGTGCCAGCAGCTTAGATCGGGGACTAGCACGCACCGGGGAGCTGTTTTTT. Translation gives CASSLDRGLARTGELFF.

The rearrangement links TRBV12-5 to TRBJ1-4; 8 bases line up with TRBD1. Trimming removed 0 bases from V and 8 bases from J; junction bases left unmatched: 14. Looked up from germline, CDR1 is LGHNT and CDR2 is FRNRAP. CDR3 length equals 18 residues. This chain's CDR3 is CASGLVRQGAWAGEKLFF. The DNA for the CDR3 is TGTGCTAGTGGTTTGGTACGGCAGGGGGCGTGGGCAGGGGAAAAACTGTTTTTT.

V is TRBV19 and J is TRBJ2-3; D is uncertain. Trimming took 6 bases from V and 4 from J, leaving 14 bases between them. The CDR3 is 14 amino acids. The germline V gene has CDR1 LNHDA and CDR2 SQIVND (reference sequence). The CDR3 here is CASSSWLQADTQYF. The CDR3 DNA reads TGTGCCAGTAGCTCTTGGTTGCAAGCAGATACGCAGTATTTT.

The rearrangement joins TRBV7-2 to TRBJ2-3; D is uncertain. V lost 5 bases to trimming and J lost 7 bases, with 7 bases between them. Germline V gene sequence: CDR1 SGHTA, CDR2 FQGNSA. The CDR3 extends over 11 amino acids. The CDR3, as DNA: TGTGCCAGCAGCCAGGATCATACGCAGTATTTT. This sequence encodes CASSQDHTQYF.

This clone was detected once. Written as DNA, the CDR3 is TGTGCCAGCAGGCCGTATAATTCACCCCTCCACTTT. Translated: CASRPYNSPLHF. The chain employs TRBV6-5 and TRBJ1-6; D gene uncertain. Germline values: CDR1 MNHEY, CDR2 SVGAGI. The V gene lost 6 bases and the J gene lost 4 bases, with 4 bases spanning the gap. CDR3 length equals 12 residues.

This clone was seen only a few times. The V call is TRBV7-9, the J call TRBJ1-2; D is possibly TRBD1 (5 bases). The germline V gene encodes CDR1 SEHNR and CDR2 FQNEAQ (reference sequence). V was clipped by 0 bases and J by 2 bases, with 10 bases between them. There are 15 residues in the CDR3. The DNA for the CDR3 is TGTGCCAGCAGCTTAGCCATGGGACGGAACTATGGCTACACCTTC. Its protein is CASSLAMGRNYGYTF.

The V call is TRBV9, the J call TRBJ1-4, with 7 positions matching TRBD1. With 0 bases clipped from V and 5 bases from J, the junction kept 7 bases outside the gene matches. The CDR3 has 16 amino acids. The germline V gene encodes CDR1 SGDLS and CDR2 YYNGEE. This CDR3 is CASSVALGQVNEKLFF. The DNA for the CDR3 is TGTGCCAGCAGCGTAGCTCTAGGACAGGTGAATGAAAAACTGTTTTTT.

The V gene is TRBV4-1, the J gene TRBJ1-5; D is possibly TRBD1 (6 bases). Deletions cut 0 bases from V and 6 bases from J, with 9 bases between. The CDR3 is made up of 14 amino acids. Germline CDR1 MGHRA, CDR2 YSYEKL. CDR3 sequence reads: CASSQDRGSQPQHF. DNA for the CDR3: TGCGCCAGCAGCCAAGACAGGGGAAGTCAGCCCCAGCATTTT.

This chain uses TRBV7-2 with TRBJ1-5; a weak D match, TRBD1 (6 bases). V was shortened by 5 bases and J by 7 bases, with 24 bases between the two germline ends. The CDR3 has 17 residues. The V gene's germline CDR1 is SGHTA and CDR2 FQGNSA. CDR3 nucleotide sequence: TGTGCCAGCAGCGGGGGGGCGATGATCGGGAACAGACAGCCCCAGCATTTT. Its translation: CASSGGAMIGNRQPQHF. Looking up the rest from reference TRBV7-2 and TRBJ1-5 gives the full variable domain: GAGVSQSPSNKVTEKGKDVELRCDPISGHTALYWYRQSLGQGLEFLIYFQGNSAPDKSGLPSDRFSAERTGGSVSTLTIQRTQQEDSAVYLCASSGGAMIGNRQPQHFGDGTRLSIL.